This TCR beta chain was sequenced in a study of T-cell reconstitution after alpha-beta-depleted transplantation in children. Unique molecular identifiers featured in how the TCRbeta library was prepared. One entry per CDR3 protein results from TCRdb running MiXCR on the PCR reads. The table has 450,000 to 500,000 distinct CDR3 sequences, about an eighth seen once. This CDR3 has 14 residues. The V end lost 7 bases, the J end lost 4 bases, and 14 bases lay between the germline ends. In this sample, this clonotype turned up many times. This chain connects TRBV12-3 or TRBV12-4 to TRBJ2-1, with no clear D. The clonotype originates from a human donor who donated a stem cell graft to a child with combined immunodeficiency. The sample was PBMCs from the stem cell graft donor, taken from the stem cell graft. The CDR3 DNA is TGTGCCAGCAATACGCCCCTTGGGTACAATGAGCAGTTCTTC. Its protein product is CASNTPLGYNEQFF.